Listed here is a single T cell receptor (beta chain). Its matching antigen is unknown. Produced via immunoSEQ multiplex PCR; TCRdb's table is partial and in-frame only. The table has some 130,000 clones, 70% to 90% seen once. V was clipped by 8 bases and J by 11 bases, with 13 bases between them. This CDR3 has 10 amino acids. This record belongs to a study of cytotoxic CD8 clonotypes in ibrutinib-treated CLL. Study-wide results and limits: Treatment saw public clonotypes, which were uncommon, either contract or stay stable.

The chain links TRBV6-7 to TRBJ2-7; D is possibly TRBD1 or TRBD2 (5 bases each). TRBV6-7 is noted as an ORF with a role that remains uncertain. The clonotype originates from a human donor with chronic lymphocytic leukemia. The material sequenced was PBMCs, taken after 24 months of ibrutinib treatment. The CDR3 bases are TGTGCCAGCCAGAGCCGAGGGGAGTACTTC. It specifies CASQSRGEYF.